Listed below are T cell receptor beta chains from one sample, sequenced in a study of neurological immune-mediated disorders. TCRdb passed the 5' RACE reads through MiXCR, listing each CDR3 protein once. The table includes under 60,000 distinct CDR3 sequences, 5.8% detected once. Material for sequencing was CD4+ T cells from blood. These receptor sequences come from a woman between 18 and 29 years old with multiple sclerosis. The CDR3 runs from the conserved cysteine through the conserved F or W. A D gene is named only where the DNA matches it firmly. Clone size, where shown, is once, few, many, or a class for clones that have expanded.

j_call clone_size d_call v_call cdr3_nt cdr3_aa
TRBJ2-7 many - TRBV29-1 TGCAGCGTTGAAGAGAGGGGCCAGGGAATCTACGAGCAGTACTTC CSVEERGQGIYEQYF
TRBJ1-1 many TRBD1 TRBV12-3/TRBV12-4 TGTGCCAGCAACTCGGACAGGTTGAACACTGAAGCTTTCTTT CASNSDRLNTEAFF
TRBJ2-3 many - TRBV6-2/TRBV6-3 TGTGCCAGCAGTTACTCCTCCAGGGACCACACAGATACGCAGTATTTT CASSYSSRDHTDTQYF
TRBJ2-1 many TRBD1 TRBV7-9 TGTGCCAGCAGCACTCGACAGGGGTCCCACAATGAGCAGTTCTTC CASSTRQGSHNEQFF
TRBJ1-2 many - TRBV27 TGTGCCAGCAGTCCATACTTATGGACAACTAACTATGGCTACACCTTC CASSPYLWTTNYGYTF
TRBJ1-5 many - TRBV7-2 TGTGCCAGCAGCTTGGGTTTCGGCGCCCAGCATTTT CASSLGFGAQHF
TRBJ1-1 many - TRBV21-1 TGTGCCAGCAGCATGGGACAGGGGGCCCGCTTGAACACTGAAGCTTTCTTT CASSMGQGARLNTEAFF
TRBJ1-1 once - TRBV14 TGTGCCAGCAGCTTTATAACAGGGCTACGGGACACTGAAGCTTTCTTT CASSFITGLRDTEAFF
TRBJ2-5 many - TRBV20-1 TGCAGTGCTAGAGATGGTGGGGGGGCTGGGGAGACCCAGTACTTC CSARDGGGAGETQYF
TRBJ1-1 many - TRBV10-3 TGTGCCATCAGTGGGCGGGAAGTCAACACTGAAGCTTTCTTT CAISGREVNTEAFF
TRBJ2-5 many - TRBV9 TGTGCCAGCAACAATCAGACGAAAGAGACCCAGTACTTC CASNNQTKETQYF
TRBJ1-6 many TRBD1 TRBV10-3 TGTGCCATCAGTGAGTCTCCGGGACAGGGAAATTCACCCCTCCACTTT CAISESPGQGNSPLHF
TRBJ2-1 many - TRBV6-5 TGTGCCAGCAGTTACTCTTTTACGTCCCCCAATGAGCAGTTCTTC CASSYSFTSPNEQFF
TRBJ2-3 - - TRBV7-2 TGTGCCAGCAGCTTATCGGTACCAACAGATACGCAGTATTTT CASSLSVPTDTQYF
TRBJ1-1 many - TRBV6-5 TGTGCCAGCAGTGGCCGGGCTCCGGGGGGAGCTGAAGCTTTCTTT CASSGRAPGGAEAFF
TRBJ1-2 many - TRBV4-2 TGTGCCAGCAGCCAAGGTGTGGGTCTTGGCTACACCTTC CASSQGVGLGYTF
TRBJ2-1 - - TRBV3-1 TGTGCCAGCAGTCAGTTGGCGGGGATTTATCAGTTCTTC CASSQLAGIYQFF
TRBJ1-1 few - TRBV18 TGTGCCAGCTCACTCATAACAGCTGAAGCTTTCTTT CASSLITAEAFF
TRBJ1-1 many - TRBV20-1 TGCAGTGCTAGAGACCGGGGTTCTGAAGCTTTCTTT CSARDRGSEAFF
TRBJ1-4 many - TRBV18 TGTGCCAGCTCACCAACATTAAACGGGATGTCTAATGAAAAACTGTTTTTT CASSPTLNGMSNEKLFF
TRBJ1-5 many - TRBV12-3/TRBV12-4 TGTGCCAGCACCCAGGGGTTTCAGCCCCAGCATTTT CASTQGFQPQHF
TRBJ1-2 many - TRBV20-1 TGCAGTGCTAGAGGGGACGAATTTGGGGACTATGGCTACACCTTC CSARGDEFGDYGYTF
TRBJ1-3 many TRBD1 TRBV12-3/TRBV12-4 TGTGCCAGCAGGACAGGGGTCATAGGTGGAAACACCATATATTTT CASRTGVIGGNTIYF
TRBJ2-2 many TRBD2 TRBV7-2 TGTGCCAGCAGCTTAGCGGGTAGGCGGGAGGGCGCAACTCCGAACACCGGGGAGCTGTTTTTT CASSLAGRREGATPNTGELFF
TRBJ2-5 many - TRBV14 TGTGCCAGCAGCCATGGATCGGGGTACGGATCGGAGACCCAGTACTTC CASSHGSGYGSETQYF
TRBJ2-1 many TRBD2 TRBV6-6 TGTGCCAGCAGTTACCCGACCCTAGCGGGATCTAATGAGCAGTTCTTC CASSYPTLAGSNEQFF
TRBJ1-5 many - TRBV7-2 TGTGCCAGCAGCCAACAGGGTTTTAGCAATCAGCCCCAGCATTTT CASSQQGFSNQPQHF
TRBJ2-2 many - TRBV7-2 TGTGCCAGCAGCTACCGTGCTAGCGAGAACACCGGGGAGCTGTTTTTT CASSYRASENTGELFF
TRBJ1-2 many - TRBV20-1 TGCAGTGCTAGTCTCGTGGGCTATGGCTACACCTTC CSASLVGYGYTF
TRBJ2-3 many - TRBV20-1 TGCAGTGCTCAGGGACACAGCACAGATACGCAGTATTTT CSAQGHSTDTQYF
TRBJ2-1 many - TRBV7-2 TGTGCCAGCAGCTTGATTTTACGGGGGGCTCGCGATGAGCAGTTCTTC CASSLILRGARDEQFF
TRBJ1-5 few - TRBV6-6 TGTGCCAGCAGCTCCTCACAGGGTACGGGCAATCAGCCCCAGCATTTT CASSSSQGTGNQPQHF
TRBJ2-3 many - TRBV7-9 TGTGCCAGCAGCTTAGAGGGACTTTTACTACACACAGATACGCAGTATTTT CASSLEGLLLHTDTQYF
TRBJ1-4 many TRBD1 TRBV20-1 TGCAGTGCTGAGGGGGCAGGAGGTGAAAAACTGTTTTTT CSAEGAGGEKLFF
TRBJ1-6 few - TRBV19 TGTGCCAGTACCCCAAGGAATAATTCACCCCTCCACTTT CASTPRNNSPLHF
TRBJ1-3 many TRBD1 TRBV6-5 TGTGCCAGCAGACTAACGGAGACAGGGCACGGAAACACCATATATTTT CASRLTETGHGNTIYF
TRBJ1-1 many - TRBV12-3/TRBV12-4 TGTGCCAGCAGGTCCACGGGACGGGACACTGAAGCTTTCTTT CASRSTGRDTEAFF
TRBJ2-2 many TRBD1 TRBV6-4 TGTGCCAGCAGCCAGGGACAGGGGATGGGGAGCACCGGGGAGCTGTTTTTT CASSQGQGMGSTGELFF
TRBJ2-3 many TRBD2 TRBV5-5 TGTGCCAGCAGCCACAGCGGGAGGGATACGCAGTATTTT CASSHSGRDTQYF
TRBJ1-1 - - TRBV28 TGTGCCAGCAGCCGGGGTCACAGGAACACTGAAGCTTTCTTT CASSRGHRNTEAFF
TRBJ2-7 many TRBD2 TRBV25-1 TGTGCCAGCAAAGCGGGGGGTTCCTACGAGCAGTACTTC CASKAGGSYEQYF
TRBJ1-5 many - TRBV20-1 TGCAGTGCTAGACTAAAAGGACGGGGGTCCCAGCCCCAGCATTTT CSARLKGRGSQPQHF
TRBJ1-2 many TRBD1 TRBV7-2 TGTGCCAGCAGTGCCACACCGGGACAGGCATATGGCTACACCTTC CASSATPGQAYGYTF
TRBJ1-2 few - TRBV10-3 TGTGCCACCGCGACAGACTCTGGCTACACCTTC CATATDSGYTF
TRBJ1-2 many - TRBV20-1 TGCAGTGCTAGCCAAGGTCCATTGGGCTCCATGGGCTATGGCTACACCTTC CSASQGPLGSMGYGYTF